A selection of T cell receptor beta chains follows, all from one sample in a study of cytomegalovirus exposure and HLA in healthy donors. Clones were read by immunoSEQ multiplex PCR, and TCRdb kept only the in-frame ones, dropping some. Of about 190,000 clones detected, roughly 73% appear once; the ten largest clones hold 2.1%. The material sequenced was PBMCs. The origin of the receptors is a woman aged 25 to 45 in good health and CMV-seropositive. The conserved cysteine and the conserved F or W are not part of the CDR3 here. Rows give clone size only sometimes, using once, few, many, or a class for an expanded clone.

v_call: TRBV19
clone_size: -
cdr3_aa: ASMASGRPANTGELF

v_call: TRBV28
clone_size: -
cdr3_aa: ASSMRDRGMPDTQY

v_call: TRBV19
clone_size: few
cdr3_aa: ASSIQGAADTQY

v_call: TRBV7-2
clone_size: few
cdr3_aa: ASSLAWGPYQETQY

v_call: TRBV6-4
clone_size: -
cdr3_aa: ASSYGGGTDTQY

v_call: TRBV5-1
clone_size: -
cdr3_aa: ASSLDGGSGEAF

v_call: TRBV30
clone_size: -
cdr3_aa: AWSVWGGNQPQH

v_call: TRBV6-1
clone_size: few
cdr3_aa: ASSGIGAGYNSPLH

v_call: TRBV7-9
clone_size: -
cdr3_aa: ASSLETDIPEQY

v_call: TRBV7-2
clone_size: -
cdr3_aa: ASSSGAYEQY

v_call: TRBV4-1
clone_size: -
cdr3_aa: ASSQGRGPNTGELF

v_call: TRBV4-3
clone_size: -
cdr3_aa: ASSQSRQGQGGNTIY

v_call: TRBV5-4
clone_size: -
cdr3_aa: ASSFVLAGASDTQY

v_call: TRBV6-6
clone_size: few
cdr3_aa: ASSVGGVYEQY

v_call: TRBV11-2
clone_size: -
cdr3_aa: ASSLSLAGAALYEQY

v_call: TRBV30
clone_size: -
cdr3_aa: AWKASGSNQPQH

v_call: TRBV5-5
clone_size: few
cdr3_aa: ASSHRVDMTNQPQH

v_call: TRBV10-1
clone_size: once
cdr3_aa: ASSEGAGGYT

v_call: TRBV30
clone_size: once
cdr3_aa: AWTGGGPHVNTQY

v_call: TRBV2
clone_size: few
cdr3_aa: ASKAGGGAKNIQY

v_call: TRBV27
clone_size: -
cdr3_aa: ASSLRGGTNEQF

v_call: TRBV11-2
clone_size: few
cdr3_aa: ASSPHAGSDYGYT

v_call: TRBV15
clone_size: -
cdr3_aa: ATSRGNMRTEAF

v_call: TRBV9
clone_size: -
cdr3_aa: ASSARSSGGANEQF

v_call: TRBV5-8
clone_size: -
cdr3_aa: ASTRDRGTDTQY

v_call: TRBV2
clone_size: -
cdr3_aa: ASSVPTSGGAGTDTQY

v_call: TRBV29-1
clone_size: once
cdr3_aa: SVDGTGGVYEQY

v_call: TRBV9
clone_size: -
cdr3_aa: ASSERVGAHGNTIY

v_call: TRBV27
clone_size: -
cdr3_aa: ASSTIGTGGNEQY

v_call: TRBV30
clone_size: -
cdr3_aa: AWSRDTQY

v_call: TRBV5-8
clone_size: -
cdr3_aa: ASSLTGLSFYEQY

v_call: TRBV2
clone_size: -
cdr3_aa: ASSALLAGEDTQY

v_call: TRBV10-3
clone_size: few
cdr3_aa: AISVPGGNGYT

v_call: TRBV6-4
clone_size: -
cdr3_aa: ASSEGEGHNEQF

v_call: TRBV7-8
clone_size: -
cdr3_aa: ASSPQGADSHRSTNEKLF

v_call: TRBV10-3
clone_size: -
cdr3_aa: ATADGYYEQY

v_call: TRBV10-3
clone_size: -
cdr3_aa: AASDRGNSPLH

v_call: TRBV28
clone_size: few
cdr3_aa: ASSLGPDQPQH

v_call: TRBV28
clone_size: -
cdr3_aa: ASSPIDTSYTEAF

v_call: TRBV10-2
clone_size: -
cdr3_aa: ASSDAVRNQPQH

v_call: TRBV5-1
clone_size: -
cdr3_aa: ASSSGQGEAEAF

v_call: TRBV15
clone_size: few
cdr3_aa: ATSRDQGRGRKEKLF

v_call: TRBV19
clone_size: -
cdr3_aa: ASSNRDRGQYEQY

v_call: TRBV11-2
clone_size: -
cdr3_aa: ASRGQGPEQY

v_call: TRBV7-6
clone_size: -
cdr3_aa: ASSASGFYGHEQY

v_call: TRBV27
clone_size: -
cdr3_aa: ASSARGGELF

v_call: TRBV4-2
clone_size: -
cdr3_aa: ASSARTGLGTGELF

v_call: TRBV4-1
clone_size: -
cdr3_aa: ASSPFGANVLT

v_call: TRBV19
clone_size: -
cdr3_aa: ASTSQGALGANVLT

v_call: TRBV28
clone_size: few
cdr3_aa: ASSKRRGANVLT

v_call: TRBV28
clone_size: -
cdr3_aa: ASSFRGGYEQY